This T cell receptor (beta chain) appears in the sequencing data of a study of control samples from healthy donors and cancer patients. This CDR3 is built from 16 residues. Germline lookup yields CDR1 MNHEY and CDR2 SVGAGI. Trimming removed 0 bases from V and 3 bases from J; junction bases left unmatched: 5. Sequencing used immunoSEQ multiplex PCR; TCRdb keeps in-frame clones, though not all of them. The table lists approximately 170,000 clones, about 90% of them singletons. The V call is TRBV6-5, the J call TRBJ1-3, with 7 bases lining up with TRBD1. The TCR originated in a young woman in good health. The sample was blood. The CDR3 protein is CASSYSMRDSGNTIYF. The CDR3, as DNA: TGTGCCAGCAGTTACTCGATGCGGGACAGTGGAAACACCATATATTTT.